Presented here are 32 T cell receptor beta chains from one specimen sequenced in a study of shared clonotypes between healthy human individuals. TCRdb keeps only in-frame clones here, not all; method: immunoSEQ multiplex PCR. This table holds around 2.5 million clones, approximately 94% found once. The sequencing sample was made of naive CD4+ T cells from PBMCs. Subset meaning: CD45RA+ positively selected. The receptors were sampled from a man between 18 and 29 years old in good health. Some clones in this sample may be carry-over from other donors' samples.

The rearrangement joins TRBV30 to TRBJ2-7; possible D gene TRBD1, 6 bases. The CDR3 sequence is 15 residues long. V lost 1 base and J 2 bases, leaving 15 bases between the germline ends. Germline V CDR1 and CDR2: GTSNPN, SVGIG (reference sequence). This CDR3 is CAWSGSGQSAYEQYF. Here the CDR3 DNA reads TGTGCCTGGAGTGGTTCCGGACAGAGCGCCTACGAGCAGTACTTC.

This clone was seen only once. CDR3 nucleotide sequence: TGTGCCAGCAGCTTAGAGGGGTATGAGCAGTTCTTC. It encodes CASSLEGYEQFF. This chain connects TRBV7-9 to TRBJ2-1; the D gene is possibly TRBD1 (5 bases). The V end lost 1 base, the J end lost 8 bases, and 6 bases lay between the germline ends. This CDR3 region has 12 residues. Germline CDR1 reads SEHNR; CDR2 reads FQNEAQ (reference sequence).

Note on this clone: Germline and junction disagree at one end, which may indicate a read error. CDR3 sequence (DNA): TGCGCCAGCAGCCAGGGAGAAGGACAGTTGCTTTACTTC. It specifies CASSQGEGQLLYF. This sequence joins TRBV4-3 and TRBJ1-2, with D perhaps TRBD1 (6 bases). The CDR3 spans 13 residues. The germline V gene has CDR1 LGHNA and CDR2 YSLEER.

As regards this clone: The same CDR3 arises from other DNA sequences in this sample as well. This chain connects TRBV7-2 to TRBJ2-1, with 7 positions matching TRBD2. The CDR3 runs 14 residues. From germline, CDR1 is SGHTA and CDR2 FQGNSA. The junction had 4 bases not matched to a gene; V was cut back by 1 base and J by 7 bases. The CDR3 sequence is CASSLDGRGNEQFF. As DNA, the CDR3 is TGTGCCAGCAGCTTAGACGGGCGGGGGAATGAGCAGTTCTTC.

The chain has TRBV7-2 and TRBJ2-7; TRBD1 might be the D (6 bases). V was pared by 5 bases and J by 5 bases, with 25 bases between. Germline lookup yields CDR1 SGHTA and CDR2 FQGNSA. The length of the CDR3 is 17 residues. CDR3 loop: CASSVETYREGFHEQYF. CDR3 in DNA: TGTGCCAGCAGCGTAGAAACTTACAGGGAAGGGTTCCACGAGCAGTACTTC.

This chain uses TRBV6-6 with TRBJ1-1; D not certain. There are 13 residues in the CDR3. Germline values: CDR1 MNHNY, CDR2 SVGAGI (reference sequence). V was clipped by 7 bases and J by 5 bases, with 14 bases between them. CDR3 protein: CASMKGGWTEAFF. The CDR3 DNA reads TGTGCCAGCATGAAGGGTGGATGGACTGAAGCTTTCTTT.

The chain is built from TRBV4-1 and TRBJ2-1; 14 positions agree with TRBD2. Losses at the gene ends were 4 bases for V and 2 bases for J; bases not matched to a gene: 13. This CDR3 is 20 amino acids long. The germline gives CDR1 MGHRA, CDR2 YSYEKL. CDR3 sequence reads: CASSPWGGTSGRNPYNEQFF. In DNA, the CDR3 is TGCGCCAGCAGCCCGTGGGGCGGGACTAGCGGGAGAAACCCCTACAATGAGCAGTTCTTC.

Comments on this clone: The sample has other DNA sequences that encode this CDR3 too. The J gene is TRBJ1-1, the V gene TRBV4-1, with D maybe TRBD1 (5 bases). From germline, CDR1 is MGHRA and CDR2 YSYEKL. The CDR3 has 12 residues. V dropped 3 bases and J dropped 14 bases, with 16 bases sitting between them. The DNA for the CDR3 is TGCGCCAGCAGCCATCCCGGGACGGTGGCCTTCTTT. This codes for CASSHPGTVAFF.

This chain links TRBV27 with TRBJ2-3; 10 nucleotides line up with TRBD1. V lost 5 bases and J lost 5; bases outside the gene matches: 13. The CDR3 runs to 17 residues. The germline V gene encodes CDR1 MNHEY and CDR2 SMNVEV (reference sequence). This chain's CDR3 is CASSRSGTGVMGDTQYF. The CDR3 DNA is TGTGCCAGCAGTAGATCCGGGACAGGGGTCATGGGAGATACGCAGTATTTT.

CDR3 in amino acids: CATSRPPFRAFF. CDR3 sequence (DNA): TGTGCCACCAGCAGACCCCCCTTTCGAGCTTTCTTT. The rearrangement uses TRBV15 and TRBJ1-1, with D uncertain. V shed 2 bases and J shed 10 bases, with 11 bases lying between them. Germline CDR1 reads LNHNV; CDR2 reads YYDKDF (reference sequence). CDR3 length: 12 residues.

This chain connects TRBV5-8 to TRBJ2-3; D is ambiguous. The CDR3 loop spans 13 amino acids. V was clipped by 4 bases and J by 3 bases, with 9 bases between them. CDR1 and CDR2 (germline): SGHTS, YDEGEE. CDR3 amino acids: CASSRRVTDTQYF. The DNA for the CDR3 is TGTGCCAGCAGCCGACGGGTAACAGATACGCAGTATTTT.

The chain is built from TRBV28 and TRBJ2-5; tentatively, D is TRBD1 (5 bases). Germline CDR1 MDHEN, CDR2 SYDVKM. Trimming took 3 bases from V and 1 from J, leaving 9 bases between them. The CDR3 consists of 14 residues. The DNA of the CDR3 is TGTGCCAGCAGTTTTACAGGACCCCAAGAGACCCAGTACTTC. This sequence encodes CASSFTGPQETQYF.

Of note for this clone: The same CDR3 is also encoded by other DNA sequences in this sample. This rearrangement joins TRBV5-1 to TRBJ2-5; 10 bases line up with TRBD1. The J segment lost 4 bases and the V segment lost 0 bases, leaving 3 bases of the junction unmatched. CDR3 length: 15 residues. Germline V gene sequence: CDR1 SGHRS, CDR2 YFSETQ. The CDR3 DNA sequence: TGCGCCAGCAGCTTGGAGACAGGGGGCCGAGAGACCCAGTACTTC. It is translated as CASSLETGGRETQYF.

The chain employs TRBV7-8 and TRBJ1-1; D is undetermined. V lost 4 bases to trimming and J lost 0 bases, with 15 bases between them. The CDR3 covers 16 residues. The germline V gene has CDR1 SGHVS and CDR2 FQNEAQ. CDR3 coding DNA: TGTGCCAGCAGCTCCCCCGAAGGGTCTATGAACACTGAAGCTTTCTTT. It specifies CASSSPEGSMNTEAFF.

The CDR3 nucleotides read TGTGCCAGTAGCAAGGTGCAGGGAGAGACCCAGTACTTC. Its protein product is CASSKVQGETQYF. J is TRBJ2-5 and V is TRBV19, with D possibly TRBD1 on 5 matching bases. This CDR3 region has 13 residues. Trimming cost V 6 bases and J 4 bases, with 12 bases left between them. Germline V CDR1 and CDR2: LNHDA, SQIVND (reference sequence).

On this clone itself: Additional DNA sequences in this sample encode the identical CDR3. The chain uses TRBV7-7 and TRBJ1-4, with D uncertain. Germline V lookup: CDR1 SSHAT, CDR2 FNYEAQ (reference sequence). V was cut by 1 base and J by 0 bases, with 9 bases left in between. The CDR3 runs to 16 residues. For the CDR3, the DNA is TGTGCCAGCAGCTTAGGGACGGGCGCAACTAATGAAAAACTGTTTTTT. Residues: CASSLGTGATNEKLFF.

The chain joins TRBV7-2 to TRBJ2-3; 11 nucleotides align to TRBD1. CDR3 length equals 15 residues. Germline V CDR1 and CDR2: SGHTA, FQGNSA. V shed 5 bases and J 3 bases; nucleotides not matched to a gene: 4. The CDR3 sequence is CASSPDRGPTDTQYF. CDR3 bases: TGTGCCAGCAGCCCGGACAGGGGGCCTACAGATACGCAGTATTTT.

The rearrangement links TRBV9 to TRBJ2-2; D gene unclear. Germline CDR1 is SGDLS and CDR2 is YYNGEE. The CDR3 contains 13 residues. V lost 2 bases, J lost 7 bases, and 9 bases lay in between. CDR3: CASSVFLGGELFF. The CDR3 DNA reads as TGTGCCAGCAGCGTTTTTCTCGGCGGGGAGCTGTTTTTT. The full variable domain, its missing parts supplied by reference TRBV9 and TRBJ2-2, is DSGVTQTPKHLITATGQRVTLRCSPRSGDLSVYWYQQSLDQGLQFLIQYYNGEERAKGNILERFSAQQFPDLHSELNLSSLELGDSALYFCASSVFLGGELFFGEGSRLTVL.

The genes are TRBV6-5 and TRBJ2-7, with 9 nucleotides matching TRBD1. This CDR3 is 12 amino acids long. Unmatched junction bases numbered 6, after V lost 8 bases and J lost 7 bases. CDR1 MNHEY and CDR2 SVGAGI come from the germline V gene. The CDR3 is CASGQGTGEQYF. The CDR3 coding sequence is TGTGCCAGCGGACAGGGGACGGGTGAGCAGTACTTC.

This rearrangement joins TRBV5-1 to TRBJ2-3; 9 nucleotides align to TRBD1. Germline V lookup: CDR1 SGHRS, CDR2 YFSETQ. This CDR3 is built from 17 residues. Trimming at V came to 1 base and at J to 1 base, leaving 7 bases not matched to a gene. The CDR3 region is CASSLLRDRARTDTQYF. The DNA for the CDR3 is TGCGCCAGCAGCTTGCTCCGGGACAGGGCGCGCACAGATACGCAGTATTTT.

The CDR3 DNA sequence: TGTGCCAGCAGCTCAGGGGAGTCTAGCGCCGGGGAGCTGTTTTTT. It yields the protein CASSSGESSAGELFF. The chain carries TRBV7-9 and TRBJ2-2; perhaps D is TRBD1 or TRBD2 (6 bases each). Looked up from germline, CDR1 is SEHNR and CDR2 is FQNEAQ (reference sequence). The V gene lost 4 bases and the J gene lost 6 bases, with 15 bases spanning the gap. The CDR3 runs 15 residues.

This clone was found once. This sequence joins TRBV6-5 and TRBJ2-7, with TRBD2 matching 7 bases. This CDR3 spans 13 amino acids. J gave up 2 bases and V 7 bases, and 5 bases lay outside the gene matches. Germline CDR1 reads MNHEY; CDR2 reads SVGAGI. For the CDR3, the DNA is TGTGCCAGCAAAACTAGCGCGACCTACGAGCAGTACTTC. It is translated as CASKTSATYEQYF.

The chain couples TRBV18 to TRBJ2-5; either TRBD1 or TRBD2 may fit D (5 bases each). The closer fit of TRBJ2-7 to the DNA end suggests the J call may be wrong. CDR3 length: 15 residues. CDR1 is KGHSH and CDR2 is LQKENI in the germline V gene. The CDR3 DNA follows: TGTGCCAGCTCACAGGTAGGGGCTGGGGGCTACGAGCAGTACTTC. It specifies CASSQVGAGGYEQYF.

The gene calls are TRBV28 and TRBJ2-1; 7 bases align to TRBD1. Trimming took 8 bases from V and 4 from J; bases not matched to a gene: 11. The CDR3 is 15 amino acids. Germline loops: CDR1 MDHEN, CDR2 SYDVKM. The CDR3 DNA reads TGTGCCAGCCCGCCACGGGACAGCGCGTACAATGAGCAGTTCTTC. Its protein is CASPPRDSAYNEQFF.

The CDR3 bases are TGTGCCAGCAGTTACTCGACAGCTGGGGCCAACGTCCTGACTTTC. It translates to CASSYSTAGANVLTF. V is TRBV6-6 and J is TRBJ2-6; D possibly corresponds to TRBD1 (5 bases). This CDR3 region has 15 residues. Germline V gene data show CDR1 as MNHNY and CDR2 as SVGAGI (reference sequence). V lost 0 bases, J lost 2 bases, and 5 bases lay in between.

The chain has TRBV19 and TRBJ2-1, with D unresolved. CDR1 is LNHDA and CDR2 is SQIVND in the germline V gene (reference sequence). Deletions cut 1 base from V and 6 bases from J, with 7 bases between. CDR3 length: 13 residues. As DNA, the CDR3 is TGTGCCAGTAGTATAGGCCGGGTCAATGAGCAGTTCTTC. This sequence encodes CASSIGRVNEQFF. Based on the CDR3 plus reference TRBV19 and TRBJ2-1, the full variable domain is DGGITQSPKYLFRKEGQNVTLSCEQNLNHDAMYWYRQDPGQGLRLIYYSQIVNDFQKGDIAEGYSVSREKKESFPLTVTSAQKNPTAFYLCASSIGRVNEQFFGPGTRLTVL.

The chain recombines TRBV11-2 with TRBJ1-2; D gene unclear. CDR3 length: 15 amino acids. CDR1 is SGHAT and CDR2 is FQNNGV in the germline V gene. Between the trimmed V and J ends, which lost 1 base and 4 bases, there was a span of 13 bases. CDR3 DNA sequence: TGTGCCAGCAGCTTAGGGGTCGACCCTGGCTATGGCTACACCTTC. Encoded protein: CASSLGVDPGYGYTF.

The chain combines TRBV7-8 with TRBJ2-2; the match to TRBD1 covers 9 bases. This CDR3 has 16 residues. The V gene's germline CDR1 is SGHVS and CDR2 FQNEAQ. V shed 1 base and J 3 bases; nucleotides not matched to a gene: 3. The CDR3 loop reads CASSLVGQGYTGELFF. Written as DNA, the CDR3 is TGTGCCAGCAGCTTAGTTGGACAGGGGTACACCGGGGAGCTGTTTTTT.

This clone appeared once. The CDR3 coding sequence is TGTGCCACCAGCAGAGCGCTGGGTCCCAGCTATGGCTACACCTTC. Its protein is CATSRALGPSYGYTF. The rearrangement uses TRBV15 and TRBJ1-2; D gene unclear. V was shortened by 1 base and J by 4 bases, with 13 bases between the two germline ends. CDR3 length: 15 amino acids. Germline lookup yields CDR1 LNHNV and CDR2 YYDKDF (reference sequence).

This clone was counted once. The chain joins TRBV5-6 to TRBJ2-1; the D gene is possibly TRBD2 (6 bases). The CDR3 spans 13 residues. The ends were cut back, 4 bases at V and 3 bases at J, with 8 bases in the middle. CDR1 SGHDT and CDR2 YYEEEE come from the germline V gene. CDR3 residues: CASSGGNYNEQFF. The CDR3 coding sequence is TGTGCCAGCAGCGGCGGGAACTACAATGAGCAGTTCTTC.

This chain links TRBV7-2 with TRBJ2-7; D remains ambiguous. Trimming cost V 2 bases and J 3 bases, with 8 bases left between them. The CDR3 covers 13 residues. Germline lookup yields CDR1 SGHTA and CDR2 FQGNSA. In nucleotides, the CDR3 is TGTGCCAGCAGCTTAAGGCACGGCTACGAGCAGTACTTC. The encoded protein is CASSLRHGYEQYF. Filled out from reference TRBV7-2 and TRBJ2-7, the complete variable domain reads GAGVSQSPSNKVTEKGKDVELRCDPISGHTALYWYRQSLGQGLEFLIYFQGNSAPDKSGLPSDRFSAERTGGSVSTLTIQRTQQEDSAVYLCASSLRHGYEQYFGPGTRLTVT.

This chain uses TRBV5-1 with TRBJ2-5; TRBD2 aligns across 8 bases. V was clipped by 5 bases and J by 1 base; unmatched bases: 7. The CDR3 spans 15 residues. Germline V gives CDR1 SGHRS, CDR2 YFSETQ. The CDR3 coding sequence is TGCGCCAGCAGTTCAGGACTAGCTCCCCAAGAGACCCAGTACTTC. Translating it yields CASSSGLAPQETQYF.